The rows below give T cell receptor beta chains drawn from one sample of a study of cytotoxic CD8 clonotypes in ibrutinib-treated CLL. The repertoire was sequenced with immunoSEQ multiplex PCR; TCRdb's copy has only in-frame clones and lacks some. The profile shows tens of thousands of clones, around 72% of them singletons. Sequenced material: PBMCs, taken before ibrutinib treatment. All receptors derive from a human donor with chronic lymphocytic leukemia. Both conserved end residues are trimmed from each CDR3. Each record gives: V gene, CDR3 protein.

v_gene: TRBV27
CDR3aa: ASSFGGTSGYT

v_gene: TRBV5-1
CDR3aa: ASSLWGSGANVLT

v_gene: TRBV9
CDR3aa: ASSVGEGIGAKNIQY

v_gene: TRBV4-1
CDR3aa: ASSQGRTGGLMNTEAF

v_gene: TRBV18
CDR3aa: ASSPGSNEQF

v_gene: TRBV19
CDR3aa: ASSMRARSSYNEQF

v_gene: TRBV11-3
CDR3aa: ASSPVAGGYNEQF

v_gene: TRBV11-2
CDR3aa: ASSLVWGNTEAF

v_gene: TRBV30
CDR3aa: AWTPPDRPYNEQF

v_gene: TRBV30
CDR3aa: AWKFVGTGSSPLH

v_gene: TRBV21-1
CDR3aa: ASSPQGPGAPQMRQF

v_gene: TRBV5-1
CDR3aa: ASSLAKIGTGDGTTEQY

v_gene: TRBV5-1
CDR3aa: ASSPRADREGYGYT

v_gene: TRBV28
CDR3aa: ASSSPGLLGWKEQF

v_gene: TRBV27
CDR3aa: ASSKAVRDY

v_gene: TRBV9
CDR3aa: ASGTGGVAF

v_gene: TRBV6-5
CDR3aa: ASSSLGSGKGETQY

v_gene: TRBV5-1
CDR3aa: ASSLLGGEQY

v_gene: TRBV9
CDR3aa: ASSGIRVDYGYT

v_gene: TRBV30
CDR3aa: AWSVHSGGFQETQY

v_gene: TRBV11-2
CDR3aa: ASSLDSGGWIGNTEAF

v_gene: TRBV10-3
CDR3aa: AISDWGANQPQH

v_gene: TRBV19
CDR3aa: ASSSRGSGIVSPGELF

v_gene: TRBV9
CDR3aa: ASSGQEGIEKLF

v_gene: TRBV5-5
CDR3aa: ASSLTPTSGRNREQF

v_gene: TRBV10-3
CDR3aa: AISESTGGLSNQPQH

v_gene: TRBV28
CDR3aa: ASRGGGGGETQY

v_gene: TRBV6-1
CDR3aa: ASKIGQRAKNIQY

v_gene: TRBV18
CDR3aa: ASSGGGEKLF

v_gene: TRBV4-1
CDR3aa: ASSQYPRELNQPQH

v_gene: TRBV6-5
CDR3aa: ASSFRLAVIYEQY

v_gene: TRBV6-5
CDR3aa: ASSYSARSSVNVLT